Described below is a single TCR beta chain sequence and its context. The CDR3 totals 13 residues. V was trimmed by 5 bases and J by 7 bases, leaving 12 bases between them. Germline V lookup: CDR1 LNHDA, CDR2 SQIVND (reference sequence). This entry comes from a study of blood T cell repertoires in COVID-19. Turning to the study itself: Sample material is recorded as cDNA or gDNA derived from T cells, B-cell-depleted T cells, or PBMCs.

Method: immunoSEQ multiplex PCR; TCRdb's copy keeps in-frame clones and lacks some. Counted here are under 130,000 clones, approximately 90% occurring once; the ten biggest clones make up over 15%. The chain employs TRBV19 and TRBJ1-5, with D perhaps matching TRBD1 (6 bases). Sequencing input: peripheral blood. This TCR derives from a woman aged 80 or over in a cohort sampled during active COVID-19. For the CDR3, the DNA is TGTGCCAGTAGTGGGGAGGGGGGCCAGCCCCAGCATTTT. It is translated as CASSGEGGQPQHF. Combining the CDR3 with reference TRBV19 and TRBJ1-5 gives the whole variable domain DGGITQSPKYLFRKEGQNVTLSCEQNLNHDAMYWYRQDPGQGLRLIYYSQIVNDFQKGDIAEGYSVSREKKESFPLTVTSAQKNPTAFYLCASSGEGGQPQHFGDGTRLSIL.